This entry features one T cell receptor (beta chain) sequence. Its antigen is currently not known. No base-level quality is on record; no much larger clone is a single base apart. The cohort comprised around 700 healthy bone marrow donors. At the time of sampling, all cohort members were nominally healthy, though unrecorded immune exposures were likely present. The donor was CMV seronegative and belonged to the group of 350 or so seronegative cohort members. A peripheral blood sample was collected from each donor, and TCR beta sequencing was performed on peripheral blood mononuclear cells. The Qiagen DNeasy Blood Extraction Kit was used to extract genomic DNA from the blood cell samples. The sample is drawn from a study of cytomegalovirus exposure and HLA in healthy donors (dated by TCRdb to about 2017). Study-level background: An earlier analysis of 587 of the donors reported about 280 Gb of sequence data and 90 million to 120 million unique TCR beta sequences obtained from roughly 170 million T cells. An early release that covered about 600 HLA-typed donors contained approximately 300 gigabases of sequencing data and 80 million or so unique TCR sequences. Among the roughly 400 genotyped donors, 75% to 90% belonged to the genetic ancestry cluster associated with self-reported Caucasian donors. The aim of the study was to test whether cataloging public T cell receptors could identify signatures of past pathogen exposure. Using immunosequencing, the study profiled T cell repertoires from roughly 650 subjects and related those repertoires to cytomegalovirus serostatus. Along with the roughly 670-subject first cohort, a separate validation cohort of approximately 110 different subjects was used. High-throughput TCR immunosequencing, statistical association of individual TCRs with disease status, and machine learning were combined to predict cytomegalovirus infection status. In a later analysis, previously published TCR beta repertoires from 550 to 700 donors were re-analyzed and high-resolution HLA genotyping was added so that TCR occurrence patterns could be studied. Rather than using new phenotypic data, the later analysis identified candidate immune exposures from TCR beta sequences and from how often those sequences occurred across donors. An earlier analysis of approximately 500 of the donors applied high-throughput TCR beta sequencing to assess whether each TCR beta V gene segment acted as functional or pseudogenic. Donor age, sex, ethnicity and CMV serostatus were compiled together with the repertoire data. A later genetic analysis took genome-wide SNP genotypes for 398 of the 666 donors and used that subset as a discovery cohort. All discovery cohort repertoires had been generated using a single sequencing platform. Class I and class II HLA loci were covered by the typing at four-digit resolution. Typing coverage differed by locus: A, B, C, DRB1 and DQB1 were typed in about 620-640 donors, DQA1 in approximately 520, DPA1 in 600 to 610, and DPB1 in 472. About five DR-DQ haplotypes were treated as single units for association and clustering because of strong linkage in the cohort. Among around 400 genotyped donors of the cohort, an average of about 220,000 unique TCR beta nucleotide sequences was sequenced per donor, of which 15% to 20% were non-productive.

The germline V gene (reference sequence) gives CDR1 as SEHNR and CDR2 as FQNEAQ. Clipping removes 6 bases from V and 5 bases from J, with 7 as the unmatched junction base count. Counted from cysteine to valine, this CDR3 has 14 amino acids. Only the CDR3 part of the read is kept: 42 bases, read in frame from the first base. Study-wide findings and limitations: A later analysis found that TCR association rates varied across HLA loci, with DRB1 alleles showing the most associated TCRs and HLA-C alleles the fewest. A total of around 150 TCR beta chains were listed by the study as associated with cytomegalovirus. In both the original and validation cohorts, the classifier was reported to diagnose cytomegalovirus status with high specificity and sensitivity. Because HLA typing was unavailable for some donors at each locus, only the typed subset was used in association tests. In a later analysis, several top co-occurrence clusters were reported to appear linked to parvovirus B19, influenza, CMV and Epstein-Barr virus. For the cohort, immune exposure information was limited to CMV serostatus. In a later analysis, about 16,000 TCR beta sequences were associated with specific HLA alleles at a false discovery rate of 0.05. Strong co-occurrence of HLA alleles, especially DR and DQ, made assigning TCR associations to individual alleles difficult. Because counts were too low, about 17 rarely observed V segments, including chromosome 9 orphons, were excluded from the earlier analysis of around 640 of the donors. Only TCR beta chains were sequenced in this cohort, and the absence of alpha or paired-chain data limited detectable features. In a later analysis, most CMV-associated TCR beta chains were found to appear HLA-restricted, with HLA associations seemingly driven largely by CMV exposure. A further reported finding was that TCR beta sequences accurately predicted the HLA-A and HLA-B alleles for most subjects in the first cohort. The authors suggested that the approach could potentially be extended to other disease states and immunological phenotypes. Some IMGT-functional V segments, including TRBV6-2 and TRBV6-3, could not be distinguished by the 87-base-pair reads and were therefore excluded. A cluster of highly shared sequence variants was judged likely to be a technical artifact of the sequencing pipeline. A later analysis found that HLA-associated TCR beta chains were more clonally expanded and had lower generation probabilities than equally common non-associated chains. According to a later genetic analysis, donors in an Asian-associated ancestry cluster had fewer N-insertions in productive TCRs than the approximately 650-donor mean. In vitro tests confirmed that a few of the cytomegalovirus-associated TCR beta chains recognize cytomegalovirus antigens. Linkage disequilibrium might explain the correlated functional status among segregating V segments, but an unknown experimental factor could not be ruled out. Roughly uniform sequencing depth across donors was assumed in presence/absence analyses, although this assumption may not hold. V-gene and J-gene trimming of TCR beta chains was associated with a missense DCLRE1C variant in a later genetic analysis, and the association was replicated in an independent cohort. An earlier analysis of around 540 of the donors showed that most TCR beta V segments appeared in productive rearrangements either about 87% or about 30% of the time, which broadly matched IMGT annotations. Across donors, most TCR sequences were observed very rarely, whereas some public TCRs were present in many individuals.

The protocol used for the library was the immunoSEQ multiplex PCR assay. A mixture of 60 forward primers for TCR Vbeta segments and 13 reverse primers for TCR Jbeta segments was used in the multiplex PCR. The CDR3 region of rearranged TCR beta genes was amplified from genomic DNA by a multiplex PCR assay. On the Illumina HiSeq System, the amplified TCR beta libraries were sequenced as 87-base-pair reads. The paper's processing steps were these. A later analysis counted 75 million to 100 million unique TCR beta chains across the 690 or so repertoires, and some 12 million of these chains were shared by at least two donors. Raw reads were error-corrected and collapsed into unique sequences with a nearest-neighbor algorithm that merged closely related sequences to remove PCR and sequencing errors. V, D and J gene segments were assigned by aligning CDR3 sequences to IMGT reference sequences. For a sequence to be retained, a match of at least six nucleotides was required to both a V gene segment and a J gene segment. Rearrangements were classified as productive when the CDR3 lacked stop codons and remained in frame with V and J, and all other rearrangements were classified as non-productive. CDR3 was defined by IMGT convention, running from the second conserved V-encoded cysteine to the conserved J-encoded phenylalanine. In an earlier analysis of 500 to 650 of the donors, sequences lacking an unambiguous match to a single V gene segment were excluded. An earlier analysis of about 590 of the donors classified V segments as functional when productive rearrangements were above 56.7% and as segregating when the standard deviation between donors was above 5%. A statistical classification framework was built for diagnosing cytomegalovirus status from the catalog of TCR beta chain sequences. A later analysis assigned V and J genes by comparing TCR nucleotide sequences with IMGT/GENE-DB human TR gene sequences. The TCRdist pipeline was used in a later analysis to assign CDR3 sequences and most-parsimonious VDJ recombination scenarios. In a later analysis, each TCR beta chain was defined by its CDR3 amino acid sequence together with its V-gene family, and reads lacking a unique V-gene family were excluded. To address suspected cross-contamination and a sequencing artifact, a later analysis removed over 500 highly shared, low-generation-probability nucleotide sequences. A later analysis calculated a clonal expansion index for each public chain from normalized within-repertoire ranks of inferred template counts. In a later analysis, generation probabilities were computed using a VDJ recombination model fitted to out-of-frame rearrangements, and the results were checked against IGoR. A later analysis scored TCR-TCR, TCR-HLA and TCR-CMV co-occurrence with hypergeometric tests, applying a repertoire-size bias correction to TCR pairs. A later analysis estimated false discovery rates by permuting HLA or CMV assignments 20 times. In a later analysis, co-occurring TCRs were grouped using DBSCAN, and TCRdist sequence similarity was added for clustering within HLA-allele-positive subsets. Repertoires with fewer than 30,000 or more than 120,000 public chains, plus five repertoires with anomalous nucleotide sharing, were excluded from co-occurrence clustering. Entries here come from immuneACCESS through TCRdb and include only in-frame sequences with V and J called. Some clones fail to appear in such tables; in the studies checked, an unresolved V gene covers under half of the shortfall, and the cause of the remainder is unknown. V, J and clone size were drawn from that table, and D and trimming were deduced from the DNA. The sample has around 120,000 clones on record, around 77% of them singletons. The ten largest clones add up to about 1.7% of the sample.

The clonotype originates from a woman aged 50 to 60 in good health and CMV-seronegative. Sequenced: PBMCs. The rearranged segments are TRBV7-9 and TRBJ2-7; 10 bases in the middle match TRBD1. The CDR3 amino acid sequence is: CASSFSTGGNEQYV. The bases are TGTGCCAGCAGTTTTTCGACAGGGGGCAACGAGCAGTACGTC.